This T cell receptor (beta chain) is drawn from a study of siplizumab effects on memory and regulatory T cells. The study, taken as a whole, reports: Confirmation was lacking for the suppressive function of proliferating Tregs derived from siplizumab cultures. An assignable phenotype, naive or memory, was missing from roughly 77-94% of proliferating CD4+ or CD8+ clones. Unstimulated subsets captured only a minor fraction of alloreactive clones. Controls showed an average of around 27% Treg-derived mappable alloreactive CD4+ clones, while siplizumab showed 60% to 80%.

With respect to this clone: Its antigen is currently unknown.

Germline values: CDR1 SNHLY, CDR2 FYNNEI. This CDR3 comprises 13 residues. Trimming shortened V by 3 bases and J by 0 bases, and 5 bases separated the two germline ends. TCRdb's copy holds only in-frame clones and misses some; the assay was immunoSEQ multiplex PCR. The sample contains approximately 97,000 clones, around nine tenths of which appear only once. The sample comprised CD4+ T cells sorted from blood. J is TRBJ1-2 and V is TRBV2; no reliable D call. The clonotype was recovered from a human donor in good health. This chain's CDR3 is CASSEASNYGYTF. The DNA of the CDR3 is TGTGCCAGCAGTGAGGCTTCTAACTATGGCTACACCTTC.